This T cell receptor beta chain was retrieved from a study of radiation and T cells in renal cell carcinoma. Study-wide results and caveats: From baseline, blood top tumor clonotypes peaked at 2 weeks post-radiation.

Time point noted: baseline pretreatment blood. Treatment specified: 15 Gy SBRT to primary tumor, nephrectomy 4 weeks later. Blood was sampled at baseline, 2 weeks and 4 weeks after SBRT. Germline trimming cut 2 bases from V and 8 bases from J; bases unmatched to any gene: 3. The CDR3 totals 14 residues. The germline CDR1 and CDR2 sequences are SGHRS and YFSETQ. TCRdb's copy holds only in-frame clones and misses some; the assay was immunoSEQ multiplex PCR. The table lists about 21,000 clones, roughly three quarters of them singletons. Comments on this clone: Its antigen is not identified.

Sequencing used blood, obtained from a patient whose treatment included radiotherapy and nephrectomy. The receptor was isolated from a man in his sixties with renal cell carcinoma. The chain couples TRBV5-1 to TRBJ1-3; 11 positions match TRBD1. Here the CDR3 reads CASSFSGQGDTIYF. DNA of the CDR3: TGCGCCAGCAGCTTCTCGGGACAGGGGGACACCATATATTTT.